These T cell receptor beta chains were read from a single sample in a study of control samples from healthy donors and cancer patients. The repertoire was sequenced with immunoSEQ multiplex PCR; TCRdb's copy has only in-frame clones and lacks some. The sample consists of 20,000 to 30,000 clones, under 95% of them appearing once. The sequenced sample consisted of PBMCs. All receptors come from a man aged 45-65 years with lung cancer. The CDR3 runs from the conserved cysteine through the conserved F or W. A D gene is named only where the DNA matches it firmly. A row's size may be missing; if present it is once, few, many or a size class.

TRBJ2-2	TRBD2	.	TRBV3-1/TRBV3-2	TGTGCCAGCAGCCAAGTCGGGGGGGGCACCGGGGAGCTGTTTTTT	CASSQVGGGTGELFF
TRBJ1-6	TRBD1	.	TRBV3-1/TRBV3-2	TGTGCCAGCAGCCCGGACAGGGATAGTTCACCCCTCCACTTT	CASSPDRDSSPLHF
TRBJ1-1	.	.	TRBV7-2	TGTGCCAGCAGCCAAGCTACGGATCCCTTGGGGGCTTTCTTT	CASSQATDPLGAFF
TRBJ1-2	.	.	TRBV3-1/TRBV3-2	TGTGCCAGCAGCCAAGATTTGACAGCAACTAACTATGGCTACACCTTC	CASSQDLTATNYGYTF
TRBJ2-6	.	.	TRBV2	TGTGCCAGCAGCGCCCAGGAGGGGGCGTCTGGGGCCAACGTCCTGACTTTC	CASSAQEGASGANVLTF
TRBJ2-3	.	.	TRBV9	TGTGCCAGCAGCCCCTTAGGGCAAGAAGGTACGCAGTATTTT	CASSPLGQEGTQYF
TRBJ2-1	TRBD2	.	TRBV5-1	TGCGCCAGCAGCTTGCTAACTAGCGGGGGGAACACCTACAATGAGCAGTTCTTC	CASSLLTSGGNTYNEQFF
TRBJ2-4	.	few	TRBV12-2	TGTGCAAGTCGCTTAGTTGAAACAGGGCTAGCCAAAAACATTCAGTACTTC	CASRLVETGLAKNIQYF
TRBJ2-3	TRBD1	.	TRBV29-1	TGCAGCGTTGAAGATCTGAGGGGGCTTGAAGATACGCAGTATTTT	CSVEDLRGLEDTQYF
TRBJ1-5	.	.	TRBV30	TGTGCCTGGAGCCTGACGGAGCAGCCCCAGCATTTT	CAWSLTEQPQHF
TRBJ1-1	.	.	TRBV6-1	TGTGCCAGCAGTGACGAGACGTGGGACACTGAAGCTTTCTTT	CASSDETWDTEAFF
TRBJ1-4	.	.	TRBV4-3	TGCGCCAGCAGCCAAGATCACCCTCGTGAAAAACTGTTTTTT	CASSQDHPREKLFF
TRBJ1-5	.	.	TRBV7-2	TGTGCCAGCACACTAACGGGAGGTAGCAATCAGCCCCAGCATTTT	CASTLTGGSNQPQHF
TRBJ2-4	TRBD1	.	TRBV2	TGTGCCAGCAGCCCACACCCGACAGGGAACCCAAACATTCAGTACTTC	CASSPHPTGNPNIQYF
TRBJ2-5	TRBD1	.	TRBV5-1	TGCGCCAGCAGCGGATCCGGGACAGGGGTAGAGACCCAGTACTTC	CASSGSGTGVETQYF
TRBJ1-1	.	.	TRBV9	TGTGCCAGCAGCGTAGTATGGGACACTGAAGCTTTCTTT	CASSVVWDTEAFF
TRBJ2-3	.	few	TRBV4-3	TGCGCCAGCAGCCAAAGTAGAGTCGATACGCAGTATTTT	CASSQSRVDTQYF
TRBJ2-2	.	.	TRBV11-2	TGTGCCAGCAGCTATGGGACGGTCACCGGGGAGCTGTTTTTT	CASSYGTVTGELFF
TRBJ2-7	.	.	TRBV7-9	TGTGCCAGCAGTTTGCGGACAGCCACGGGGGAGCAGTACTTC	CASSLRTATGEQYF
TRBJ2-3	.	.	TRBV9	TGTGCCAGCAGCTTCTCCGGGACTCCAGGGGATACGCAGTATTTT	CASSFSGTPGDTQYF
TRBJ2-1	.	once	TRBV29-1	TGCAGCGTTGAGAGTTACTCCTACAATGAGCAGTTCTTC	CSVESYSYNEQFF
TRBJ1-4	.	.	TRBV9	TGTGCCTTCCCAACCCCCGCAGGCGGAGTAGTCAATGAAAAACTGTTTTTT	CAFPTPAGGVVNEKLFF
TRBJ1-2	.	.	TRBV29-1	TGCAGCGGGGAAAGGGAAACTGGCTACACCTTC	CSGERETGYTF
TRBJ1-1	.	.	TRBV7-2	TGTGCCAGCGGGGCAGGGTTTATGGAGACTGAAGCTTTCTTT	CASGAGFMETEAFF
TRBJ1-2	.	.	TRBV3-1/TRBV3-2	TGTGCCAGCAGCCAAGACGTGACAGTTTCTGATGGCTACACCTTC	CASSQDVTVSDGYTF
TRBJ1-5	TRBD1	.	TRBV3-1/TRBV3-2	TGTGCCAGCAGCCAAGGACAGGGAGGTCAGCCCCAGCATTTT	CASSQGQGGQPQHF
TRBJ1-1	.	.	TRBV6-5	TGTGCAAGCGAGGGACAGAACACTGAAGCTTTCTTT	CASEGQNTEAFF
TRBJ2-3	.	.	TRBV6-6	TGTGCCACCACTGGATACAGCACAGATACGCAGTATTTT	CATTGYSTDTQYF
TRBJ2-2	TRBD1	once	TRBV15	TGTGCCACCAGCAGAGATTATGGGGGACAGGGGGGCCCCGGGGAGCTGTTTTTT	CATSRDYGGQGGPGELFF
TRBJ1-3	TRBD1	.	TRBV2	TGTGCCAGCAATCTCTATCCCCAGGGGGCTTTCAACACCATATATTTT	CASNLYPQGAFNTIYF
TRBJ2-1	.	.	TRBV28	TGTGCCAGCAGTTCCCTGACGGGACTGGGGGTCGGGGGTGAGCAGTTCTTC	CASSSLTGLGVGGEQFF
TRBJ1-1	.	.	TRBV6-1	TGTGCCGGCAGTGAAACCCAAGACACTGAAGCTTTCTTT	CAGSETQDTEAFF
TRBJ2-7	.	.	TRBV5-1	TGCGCCAGCAGCGTGACGGCAGCAAACTCCTACGAGCAGTACTTC	CASSVTAANSYEQYF
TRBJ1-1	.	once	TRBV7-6	TGTGCCAGCAGCTTAACGCCTGTTCAAGTGAACACTGAAGCTTTCTTT	CASSLTPVQVNTEAFF
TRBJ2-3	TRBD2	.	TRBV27	TGTGCCAGCAGTTTACCGATTAGCGGGGGGCCAGATACGCAGTATTTT	CASSLPISGGPDTQYF
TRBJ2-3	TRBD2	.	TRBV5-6	TGTGCCAGCAGCTCTAATTTGGGCGGGGGGTTCACAGATACGCAGTATTTT	CASSSNLGGGFTDTQYF
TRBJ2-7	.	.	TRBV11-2	TGTGCCAGCAGCGGCTACGAGCAGTACTTC	CASSGYEQYF
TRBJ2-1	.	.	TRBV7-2	TGTGCCAGCAGCGGGGGTCCCACCAATGAGCAGTTCTTC	CASSGGPTNEQFF
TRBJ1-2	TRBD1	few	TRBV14	TGTGCCAGCAGCCAAGAAAGTGGGGACAGGGGATTGGAAGGCTACACCTTC	CASSQESGDRGLEGYTF
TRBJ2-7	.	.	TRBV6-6	TGTGCCAGCAGGACGGAGGGGTACTCCTACGAGCAGTACTTC	CASRTEGYSYEQYF
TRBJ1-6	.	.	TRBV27	TGTGCCAGCAGTTTATCCTTGGGGAGTTCACCCCTCCACTTT	CASSLSLGSSPLHF
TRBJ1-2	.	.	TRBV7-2	TGTGCCAGCAGCTTAGCTCGGGAGAACTATGGCTACACCTTC	CASSLARENYGYTF
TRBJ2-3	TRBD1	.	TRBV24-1	TGTGCCACCAGTGATCGGACAGGGGGCGTCACCAGAGATACGCAGTATTTT	CATSDRTGGVTRDTQYF
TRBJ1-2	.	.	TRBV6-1	TGTGCCAGCAGTGAAGTGTGGGCTTCCTATGGCTACACCTTC	CASSEVWASYGYTF
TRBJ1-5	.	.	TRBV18	TGTGCCAGCTCACTAGACGTTGTTAGTAGCAATCAGCCCCAGCATTTT	CASSLDVVSSNQPQHF
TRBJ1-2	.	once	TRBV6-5	TGTGCCAGCGTTAACCCCTCCGGACAAGGTCATGGCTACACCTTC	CASVNPSGQGHGYTF
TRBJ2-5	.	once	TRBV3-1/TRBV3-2	TGTGCCAGCAGCCAACCTACAGGGCCCTTGAGGGGGACCCAGTACTTC	CASSQPTGPLRGTQYF
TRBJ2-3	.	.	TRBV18	TGTGCCAGCTCACCAGTGTCAGATACGCAGTATTTT	CASSPVSDTQYF
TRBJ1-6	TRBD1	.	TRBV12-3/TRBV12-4	TGTGCCAGCAGTTTAGACCCCGACAGGGGGGCCCACTTT	CASSLDPDRGAHF
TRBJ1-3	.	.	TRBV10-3	TGTGCCATCAAGGAGGGGCCTCCTGGAAACACCATATATTTT	CAIKEGPPGNTIYF
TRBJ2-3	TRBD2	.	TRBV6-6	TGTGCCAGCAGACGCGGGGGGGCGAGGAATACGCAGTATTTT	CASRRGGARNTQYF
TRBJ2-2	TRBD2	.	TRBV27	TGTGCCAGCAGTTTATTCGGGGGGGCAACCGGGGAGCTGTTTTTT	CASSLFGGATGELFF
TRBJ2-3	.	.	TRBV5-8	TGTGCCAGCGACTCCGATACGCAGTATTTT	CASDSDTQYF
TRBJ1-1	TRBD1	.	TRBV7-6	TGTGCCAGCAGCTTAAATTCGATACAGGGGGGAACTGAAGCTTTCTTT	CASSLNSIQGGTEAFF
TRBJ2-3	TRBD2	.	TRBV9	TGTGCCAGCAGCATCGGGACTAGCGGATACACAGATACGCAGTATTTT	CASSIGTSGYTDTQYF
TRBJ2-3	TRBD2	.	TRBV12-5	TGTGCTAGTGGTTCAGCGGGGGGTGCAGATACGCAGTATTTT	CASGSAGGADTQYF
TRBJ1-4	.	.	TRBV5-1	TGCGCCAGCAGCGTCTCAGGACCAACTAATGAAAAACTGTTTTTT	CASSVSGPTNEKLFF
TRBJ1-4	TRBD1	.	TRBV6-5	TGTGCCAGCAGTACAGGGGATACAACTAATGAAAAACTGTTTTTT	CASSTGDTTNEKLFF